These 23 T cell receptor beta chains were all obtained from the same sample, sequenced in a study of T cell responses to AZD1222 COVID-19 vaccine (dated by TCRdb to the early 2020s). The time point label, as the study defines it: baseline before first vaccination. Library preparation used the immunoSEQ multiplex PCR assay. The table comes from immuneACCESS by way of TCRdb, which keeps in-frame sequences with V and J called. Part of the clones is missing from these tables; in studies checked, under half for an unresolved V gene and the rest for unknown reasons. The sample table holds about 200,000 clones, of which around nine tenths were seen once. The top ten clonotypes cover around 8% of the sample. Sample: peripheral blood, taken on day 0 of AZD1222 vaccination. The receptors were gathered from an adult in good health.

This rearrangement joins TRBV5-8 to TRBJ1-3, with D unresolved. Trimming left V 5 bases short and J 2 bases short, with 17 bases between. CDR3 length: 16 amino acids. CDR1 SGHTS and CDR2 YDEGEE come from the germline V gene. In DNA form, the CDR3 reads TGTGCCAGCAGTAGACGCCAGGTAAAGGCTGGAAACACCATATATTTT. It specifies CASSRRQVKAGNTIYF. Variable domain in full (rest from reference TRBV5-8 and TRBJ1-3): EAGVTQSPTHLIKTRGQQATLRCSPISGHTSVYWYQQALGLGLQFLLWYDEGEERNRGNFPPRFSGRQFPNYSSELNVNALELEDSALYLCASSRRQVKAGNTIYFGEGSWLTVV.

Only one count was recorded for this clone. The genes are TRBV19 and TRBJ2-7; TRBD1 agrees at 11 bases. From germline, CDR1 is LNHDA and CDR2 SQIVND (reference sequence). The CDR3 contains 15 residues. The V and J ends lost 4 bases and 3 bases, in that order; junction bases with no gene match: 5. In DNA, the CDR3 is TGTGCCAGTAGTAATGGGGGGACAGGGGGCTACGAGCAGTACTTC. It yields the protein CASSNGGTGGYEQYF. The full variable domain, with the rest looked up from reference TRBV19 and TRBJ2-7, is DGGITQSPKYLFRKEGQNVTLSCEQNLNHDAMYWYRQDPGQGLRLIYYSQIVNDFQKGDIAEGYSVSREKKESFPLTVTSAQKNPTAFYLCASSNGGTGGYEQYFGPGTRLTVT.

The rearrangement uses TRBV5-1 and TRBJ2-5; 7 positions match TRBD1. Germline-derived CDR1 and CDR2 are SGHRS and YFSETQ. The CDR3 has 15 residues. Unmatched junction bases numbered 6, after V lost 4 bases and J lost 0 bases. Here the CDR3 reads CASSTRDSYQETQYF. CDR3 coding DNA: TGCGCCAGCAGCACCCGGGACAGCTACCAAGAGACCCAGTACTTC.

This chain joins TRBV27 and TRBJ1-2; perhaps TRBD1 as D (5 bases). This CDR3 is built from 14 residues. Looked up from germline, CDR1 is MNHEY and CDR2 is SMNVEV (reference sequence). V lost 1 base and J lost 5, with 11 bases in between. For the CDR3, the DNA is TGTGCCAGCAGTTTATACTGGGGCCAATATGGCTACACCTTC. Translation: CASSLYWGQYGYTF.

This chain connects TRBV6-1 to TRBJ1-2; D is possibly TRBD1 (5 bases). V lost 3 bases to trimming and J lost 8 bases, with 10 bases between them. This CDR3 comprises 12 residues. Germline loops: CDR1 MNHNS, CDR2 SASEGT. CDR3 residues: CASSDTGWGYTF. The CDR3 region has the DNA TGTGCCAGCAGTGACACAGGTTGGGGCTACACCTTC.

The rearrangement joins TRBV25-1 to TRBJ1-3; D is ambiguous. V lost 5 bases and J lost 2, with 7 bases in between. The germline V gene has CDR1 MGHDK and CDR2 SYGVNS. CDR3 length: 13 amino acids. The CDR3 reads CASSRTAGNTIYF. The CDR3 nucleotides are TGTGCCAGCAGTAGAACAGCTGGAAACACCATATATTTT.

The V gene is TRBV6-6, the J gene TRBJ1-1; possible D gene TRBD1, 5 bases. From germline, CDR1 is MNHNY and CDR2 SVGAGI (reference sequence). This CDR3 is 13 amino acids long. The V end was cut by 6 bases, the J end by 2 bases, with 10 bases between. The CDR3 DNA is TGTGCCAGCAGCCGAACAGGAAACACTGAAGCTTTCTTT. The encoded protein is CASSRTGNTEAFF.

The chain links TRBV6-5 to TRBJ1-3; D is unresolved. The ends were cut back, 6 bases at V and 7 bases at J, with 13 bases in the middle. Per the germline V gene, CDR1 is MNHEY and CDR2 is SVGAGI. The CDR3 sequence is 13 residues long. The CDR3 coding sequence is TGTGCCAGCAGCCGGGGAGGTGCGAACACCATATATTTT. Protein: CASSRGGANTIYF.

This clone has just one count. This chain links TRBV6-5 with TRBJ2-1; D is uncertain. The germline V and J ends were trimmed by 0 bases and 8 bases, with 8 bases remaining between them. Germline V gene lookup returns CDR1 MNHEY and CDR2 SVGAGI. The CDR3 covers 13 residues. The CDR3 DNA reads as TGTGCCAGCAGTTACTCACTCTTTGATGAGCAGTTCTTC. Translation gives CASSYSLFDEQFF.

The rearrangement links TRBV11-2 to TRBJ1-1; the D is unclear. The CDR3 sequence is 13 residues long. Germline lookup yields CDR1 SGHAT and CDR2 FQNNGV. Trimming cost V 5 bases and J 1 base, with 8 bases left between them. DNA of the CDR3: TGTGCCAGCAGCGTGGACGCGAACACTGAAGCTTTCTTT. Amino acids: CASSVDANTEAFF. The variable domain in full, completed from reference TRBV11-2 and TRBJ1-1, reads EAGVAQSPRYKIIEKRQSVAFWCNPISGHATLYWYQQILGQGPKLLIQFQNNGVVDDSQLPKDRFSAERLKGVDSTLKIQPAKLEDSAVYLCASSVDANTEAFFGQGTRLTVV.

CDR3 sequence (DNA): TGTGCCAGCAGCTTAGGACTTCCTAACAATCAGCCCCAGCATTTT. Translating gives CASSLGLPNNQPQHF. The rearrangement uses TRBV13 and TRBJ1-5; D ambiguous. CDR1 PRHDT and CDR2 FYEKMQ come from the germline V gene (reference sequence). V was pared by 0 bases and J by 3 bases, with 9 bases between. The CDR3 has 15 residues.

The table lists this clone with a count of one. The chain recombines TRBV9 with TRBJ2-1, with 13 bases fitting TRBD2. V lost 3 bases and J lost 10; bases outside the gene matches: 4. CDR3 length: 14 residues. From germline, CDR1 is SGDLS and CDR2 YYNGEE. The DNA for the CDR3 is TGTGCCAGCAGCGAGGGACTAGCGGGGAGCGAGCAGTTCTTC. Amino acid sequence: CASSEGLAGSEQFF.

The gene calls are TRBV30 and TRBJ2-7; D possibly corresponds to TRBD1 (5 bases). V was shortened by 4 bases and J by 5 bases, with 12 bases between the two germline ends. This CDR3 comprises 12 residues. Germline-derived CDR1 and CDR2 are GTSNPN and SVGIG (reference sequence). CDR3 region: CAWNPGSHEQYF. The CDR3 DNA reads as TGTGCCTGGAATCCAGGGTCCCACGAGCAGTACTTC.

The genes are TRBV5-1 and TRBJ1-2; maybe TRBD1 (6 bases). Germline V gene data show CDR1 as SGHRS and CDR2 as YFSETQ. With 3 bases removed from V and 2 bases from J, the gap between germline ends came to 14 bases. The CDR3 totals 15 residues. This CDR3 reads CASSSGTSTNYGYTF. As DNA, the CDR3 is TGCGCCAGCAGCTCGGGGACATCTACCAACTATGGCTACACCTTC.

In DNA, the CDR3 is TGTGCCAGCAGTGGTTTTGTCGATGAAAAACTGTTTTTT. Its translation: CASSGFVDEKLFF. The J gene is TRBJ1-4, the V gene TRBV25-1; D call uncertain. Germline CDR1 reads MGHDK; CDR2 reads SYGVNS. The ends were cut back, 4 bases at V and 6 bases at J, with 9 bases in the middle. The CDR3 is 13 amino acids.

This chain uses TRBV10-3 with TRBJ1-3; D is ambiguous. The length of the CDR3 is 16 residues. The germline V gene encodes CDR1 ENHRY and CDR2 SYGVKD. V was pared by 0 bases and J by 4 bases, with 13 bases between. The CDR3 nucleotides are TGTGCCATCAGTGAGTCACGGGGATTCCGAGGAAACACCATATATTTT. This encodes CAISESRGFRGNTIYF.

The V call is TRBV5-1, the J call TRBJ2-3, with D uncertain. Germline V gene lookup returns CDR1 SGHRS and CDR2 YFSETQ. V was shortened by 2 bases and J by 2 bases, with 15 bases between the two germline ends. CDR3 length: 16 amino acids. The CDR3 loop reads CASSFPLSTLTDTQYF. CDR3 nucleotides: TGCGCCAGCAGCTTCCCCCTATCGACCCTCACAGATACGCAGTATTTT. Filled out from reference TRBV5-1 and TRBJ2-3, the complete variable domain reads KAGVTQTPRYLIKTRGQQVTLSCSPISGHRSVSWYQQTPGQGLQFLFEYFSETQRNKGNFPGRFSGRQFSNSRSEMNVSTLELGDSALYLCASSFPLSTLTDTQYFGPGTRLTVL.

This rearrangement joins TRBV2 to TRBJ2-1; D unresolved. Germline lookup yields CDR1 SNHLY and CDR2 FYNNEI. CDR3 length: 14 residues. The V end was cut by 8 bases, the J end by 0 bases, with 11 bases between. CDR3 residues: CASLAASSYNEQFF. The DNA for the CDR3 is TGTGCCAGCTTAGCTGCAAGCTCCTACAATGAGCAGTTCTTC.

The chain uses TRBV9 and TRBJ1-6, with D uncertain. Germline-derived CDR1 and CDR2 are SGDLS and YYNGEE. The CDR3 has 15 residues. Trimming cost V 3 bases and J 7 bases, with 14 bases left between them. CDR3: CASSDKRTGNSPLHF. As DNA, the CDR3 is TGTGCCAGCAGCGATAAAAGGACGGGAAATTCACCCCTCCACTTT.

V and J are TRBV27 and TRBJ2-3, with TRBD1 matching over 8 bases. The V segment lost 4 bases and the J segment 1 base; nucleotides outside the gene matches: 10. Germline values: CDR1 MNHEY, CDR2 SMNVEV (reference sequence). This CDR3 is 17 amino acids long. CDR3 DNA: TGTGCCAGCAGTTCTTCCCGGACAGGGTGGGGCACAGATACGCAGTATTTT. Encoded protein: CASSSSRTGWGTDTQYF.

This clone occurred a few times. The rearrangement uses TRBV14 and TRBJ2-7, with D possibly matching TRBD2 (6 bases). CDR3 length: 15 amino acids. V was shortened by 1 base and J by 3 bases, with 13 bases between the two germline ends. The V gene's germline CDR1 is SGHDN and CDR2 FVKESK. DNA for the CDR3: TGTGCCAGCAGCCAAGGTGGGGGGAAATACTACGAGCAGTACTTC. Its protein product is CASSQGGGKYYEQYF.

The chain combines TRBV19 with TRBJ1-1; 7 bases match TRBD1. Trimming removed 5 bases from V and 0 bases from J; junction bases left unmatched: 6. Germline CDR1 and CDR2: LNHDA and SQIVND (reference sequence). The CDR3 loop spans 15 amino acids. CDR3 residues: CASSVGQLMNTEAFF. Here the CDR3 DNA reads TGTGCCAGTAGTGTGGGACAGCTCATGAACACTGAAGCTTTCTTT. The full variable domain, its missing parts supplied by reference TRBV19 and TRBJ1-1, is DGGITQSPKYLFRKEGQNVTLSCEQNLNHDAMYWYRQDPGQGLRLIYYSQIVNDFQKGDIAEGYSVSREKKESFPLTVTSAQKNPTAFYLCASSVGQLMNTEAFFGQGTRLTVV.

The rearrangement links TRBV11-3 to TRBJ2-5; 16 bases fit TRBD2. The V gene's germline CDR1 is SGHNT and CDR2 YENEEA. The CDR3 length is 17 residues. V lost 5 bases, J lost 4 bases, and 7 bases stayed unmatched. CDR3 amino acids: CASSVRGTSGGGETQYF. The DNA of the CDR3 is TGTGCCAGCAGCGTTCGCGGGACTAGCGGGGGGGGAGAGACCCAGTACTTC.